This T cell receptor beta chain emerged from a study of T cell clonality in common variable immunodeficiency. Clones were read by immunoSEQ multiplex PCR, and TCRdb kept only the in-frame ones, dropping some. This sample has about 60,000 clones, each found more than once. This clone came up a few times. The antigen is undetermined. Study findings and constraints: Reportedly, TCR beta sequences from common variable immunodeficiency showed fewer deletions and N-nucleotide insertions.

The source of this sequence is a person between 18 and 69 years old in good health. The source material was peripheral blood mononuclear cells.

CDR3 bases read: TGTGCCAGCAGCTCTTCCCAGGGTATAGCCGAG. Protein sequence: CASSSSQGIAE. The whole CDR3 sequence reads CASSSSQGIAEQYF. This sequence joins TRBV7-9 and TRBJ2-7; D possibly corresponds to TRBD1 (5 bases). The read falls 3 residues short of the CDR3 end, and the missing part is taken from the germline J gene. Germline-derived CDR1 and CDR2 are SEHNR and FQNEAQ (reference sequence). V dropped 4 bases and J dropped 6 bases, with 16 bases sitting between them. CDR3 size: 14 residues.